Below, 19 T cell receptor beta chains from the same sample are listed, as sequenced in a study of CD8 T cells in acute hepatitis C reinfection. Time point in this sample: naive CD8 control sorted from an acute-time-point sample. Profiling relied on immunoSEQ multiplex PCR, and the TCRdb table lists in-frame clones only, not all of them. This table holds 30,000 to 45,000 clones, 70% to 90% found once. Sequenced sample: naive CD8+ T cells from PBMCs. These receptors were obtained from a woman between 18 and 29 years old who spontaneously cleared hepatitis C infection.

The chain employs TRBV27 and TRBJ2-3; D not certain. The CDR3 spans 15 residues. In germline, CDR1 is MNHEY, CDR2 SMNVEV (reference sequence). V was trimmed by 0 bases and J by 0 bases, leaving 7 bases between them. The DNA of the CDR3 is TGTGCCAGCAGTTTATCGTCAATCAGCACAGATACGCAGTATTTT. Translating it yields CASSLSSISTDTQYF.

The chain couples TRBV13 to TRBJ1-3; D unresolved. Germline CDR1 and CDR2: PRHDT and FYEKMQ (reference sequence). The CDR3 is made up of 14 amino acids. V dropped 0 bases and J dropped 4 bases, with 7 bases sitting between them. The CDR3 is CASSLGFGGNTIYF. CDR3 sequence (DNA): TGTGCCAGCAGCTTAGGATTTGGCGGAAACACCATATATTTT.

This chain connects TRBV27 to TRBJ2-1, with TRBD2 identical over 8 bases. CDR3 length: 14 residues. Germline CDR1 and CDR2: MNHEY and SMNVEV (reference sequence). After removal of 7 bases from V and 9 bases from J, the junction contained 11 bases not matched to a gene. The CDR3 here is CASNLPAGGGEQFF. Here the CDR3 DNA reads TGTGCCAGCAACCTACCCGCGGGAGGAGGTGAGCAGTTCTTC.

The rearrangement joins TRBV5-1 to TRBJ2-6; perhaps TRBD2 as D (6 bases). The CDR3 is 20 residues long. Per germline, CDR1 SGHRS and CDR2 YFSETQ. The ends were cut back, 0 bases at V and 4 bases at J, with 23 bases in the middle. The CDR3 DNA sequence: TGCGCCAGCAGCTTGGGAATTGAGGTCGGGAGCATCCGGGGGGCCAACGTCCTGACTTTC. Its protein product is CASSLGIEVGSIRGANVLTF.

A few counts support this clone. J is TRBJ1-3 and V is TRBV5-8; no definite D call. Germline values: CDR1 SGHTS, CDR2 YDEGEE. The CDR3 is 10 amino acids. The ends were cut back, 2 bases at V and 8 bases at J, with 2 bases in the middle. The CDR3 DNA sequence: TGTGCCAGCAGCTTCGACACCATATATTTT. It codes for CASSFDTIYF.

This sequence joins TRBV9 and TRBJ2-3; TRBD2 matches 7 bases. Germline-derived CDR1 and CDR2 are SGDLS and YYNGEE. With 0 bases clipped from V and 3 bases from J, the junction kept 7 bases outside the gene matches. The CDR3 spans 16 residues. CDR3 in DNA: TGTGCCAGCAGCGTAGAGGGAGGGCCGTCAACAGATACGCAGTATTTT. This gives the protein CASSVEGGPSTDTQYF.

The chain's CDR3 is CASSEPTGGNTIYF. The CDR3, as DNA: TGTGCCAGCAGTGAGCCGACAGGGGGAAACACCATATATTTT. The chain joins TRBV6-1 to TRBJ1-3; 7 bases line up with TRBD1. This CDR3 is built from 14 residues. V lost 3 bases to trimming and J lost 4 bases; unmatched junction nucleotides: 3. Germline CDR1 MNHNS, CDR2 SASEGT.

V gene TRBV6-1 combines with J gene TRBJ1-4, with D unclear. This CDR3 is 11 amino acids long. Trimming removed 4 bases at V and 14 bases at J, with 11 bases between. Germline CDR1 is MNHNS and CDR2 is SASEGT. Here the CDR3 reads CASSGRHRLFF. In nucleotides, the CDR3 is TGTGCCAGCAGTGGTCGACATAGGCTGTTTTTT.

CDR3 region: CASSLDAGGRQPQHF. For the CDR3, the DNA is TGTGCCAGCAGCTTAGATGCGGGTGGGAGGCAGCCCCAGCATTTT. The genes are TRBV7-9 and TRBJ1-5; no clear D gene. Germline V gene data show CDR1 as SEHNR and CDR2 as FQNEAQ (reference sequence). Trimming took 1 base from V and 7 from J, leaving 14 bases between them. The length of the CDR3 is 15 residues. Combining the CDR3 with reference TRBV7-9 and TRBJ1-5 gives the whole variable domain DTGVSQNPRHKITKRGQNVTFRCDPISEHNRLYWYRQTLGQGPEFLTYFQNEAQLEKSRLLSDRFSAERPKGSFSTLEIQRTEQGDSAMYLCASSLDAGGRQPQHFGDGTRLSIL.

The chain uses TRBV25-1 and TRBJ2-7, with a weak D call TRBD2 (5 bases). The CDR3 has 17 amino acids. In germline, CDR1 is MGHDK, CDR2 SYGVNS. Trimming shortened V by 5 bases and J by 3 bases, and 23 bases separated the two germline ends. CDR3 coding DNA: TGTGCCAGCAGTTCAACCCTAGCCCCGAACCCAGTCTACGAGCAGTACTTC. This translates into CASSSTLAPNPVYEQYF.

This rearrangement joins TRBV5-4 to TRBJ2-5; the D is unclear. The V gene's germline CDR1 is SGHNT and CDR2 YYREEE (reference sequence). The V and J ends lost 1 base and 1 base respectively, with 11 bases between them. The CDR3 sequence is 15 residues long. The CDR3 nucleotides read TGTGCCAGCAGCTTGCGGAACGGTTTCCAAGAGACCCAGTACTTC. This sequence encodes CASSLRNGFQETQYF.

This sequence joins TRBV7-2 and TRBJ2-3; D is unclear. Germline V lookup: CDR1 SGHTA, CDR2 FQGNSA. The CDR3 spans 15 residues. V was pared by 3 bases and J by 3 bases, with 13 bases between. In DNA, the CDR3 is TGTGCCAGCAGCTTGTATCTAAGCAAGACAGATACGCAGTATTTT. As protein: CASSLYLSKTDTQYF.

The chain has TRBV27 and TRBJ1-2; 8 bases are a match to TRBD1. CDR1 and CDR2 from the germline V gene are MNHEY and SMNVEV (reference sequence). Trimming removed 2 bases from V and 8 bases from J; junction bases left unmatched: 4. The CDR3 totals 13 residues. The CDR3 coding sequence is TGTGCCAGCAGTTTAAGGGACAGGAGGGGCTACACCTTC. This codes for CASSLRDRRGYTF.

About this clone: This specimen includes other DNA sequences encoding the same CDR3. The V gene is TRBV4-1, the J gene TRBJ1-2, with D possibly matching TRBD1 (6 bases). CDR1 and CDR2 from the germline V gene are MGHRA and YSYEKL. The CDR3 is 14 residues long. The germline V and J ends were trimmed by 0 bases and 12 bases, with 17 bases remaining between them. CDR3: CASSQDLGQAFDTF. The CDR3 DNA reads TGCGCCAGCAGCCAAGACCTGGGACAAGCTTTCGACACCTTC.

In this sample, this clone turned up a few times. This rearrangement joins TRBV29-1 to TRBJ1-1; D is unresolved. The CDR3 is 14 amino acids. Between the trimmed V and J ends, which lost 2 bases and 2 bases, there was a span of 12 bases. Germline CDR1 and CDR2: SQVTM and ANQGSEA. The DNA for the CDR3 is TGCAGCGTTGAAAAGGGCGACCGAAACACTGAAGCTTTCTTT. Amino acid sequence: CSVEKGDRNTEAFF.

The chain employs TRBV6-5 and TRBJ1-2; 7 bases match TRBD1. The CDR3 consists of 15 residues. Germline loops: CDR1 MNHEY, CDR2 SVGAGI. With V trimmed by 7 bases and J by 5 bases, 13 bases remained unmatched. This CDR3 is CASTTGADSGYGYTF. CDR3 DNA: TGTGCCAGCACAACAGGGGCTGATTCAGGGTATGGCTACACCTTC.

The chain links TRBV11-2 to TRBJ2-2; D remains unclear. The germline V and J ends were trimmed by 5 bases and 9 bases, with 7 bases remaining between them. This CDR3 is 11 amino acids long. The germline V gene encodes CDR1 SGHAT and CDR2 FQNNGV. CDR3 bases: TGTGCCAGCAGCCTTACACGGGAGCTGTTTTTT. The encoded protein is CASSLTRELFF.

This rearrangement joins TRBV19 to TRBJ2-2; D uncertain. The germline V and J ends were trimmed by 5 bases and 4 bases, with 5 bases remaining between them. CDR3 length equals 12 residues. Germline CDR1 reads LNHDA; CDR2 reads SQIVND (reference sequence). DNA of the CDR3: TGTGCCAGTAGTTTCTCCACCGGGGAGCTGTTTTTT. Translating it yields CASSFSTGELFF.

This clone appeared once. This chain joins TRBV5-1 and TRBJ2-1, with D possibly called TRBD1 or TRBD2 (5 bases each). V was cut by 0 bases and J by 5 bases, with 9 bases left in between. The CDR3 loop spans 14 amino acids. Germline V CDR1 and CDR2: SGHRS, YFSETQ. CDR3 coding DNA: TGCGCCAGCAGCTTGGAGGGACCGGACAATGAGCAGTTCTTC. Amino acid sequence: CASSLEGPDNEQFF.